The 5 T cell receptor beta chains reported below all come from one sample, sequenced in a study of PD-L1 blockade in urothelial cancer. Profiling relied on immunoSEQ multiplex PCR, and the TCRdb table lists in-frame clones only, not all of them. The sample lists tens of thousands of clones, more than 75% occurring once. The sequences come from PBMCs, collected around atezolizumab (anti-PD-L1) treatment. The receptors here all came from a man aged 55 to 70 with urothelial cancer.

For the CDR3, the DNA is TGTGCCATCGGGCTCCGGGAGGACGAGCAGTACTTC. Its protein product is CAIGLREDEQYF. The chain is built from TRBV10-3 and TRBJ2-7; TRBD2 matches 7 bases. V was clipped by 8 bases and J by 5 bases; unmatched bases: 6. Germline V gene sequence: CDR1 ENHRY, CDR2 SYGVKD. CDR3 size: 12 residues.

The chain combines TRBV6-1 with TRBJ2-1, with a possible D match to TRBD1 (5 bases). The CDR3 contains 15 residues. Germline V gene sequence: CDR1 MNHNS, CDR2 SASEGT. With 5 bases removed from V and 0 bases from J, the gap between germline ends came to 11 bases. The CDR3 nucleotides are TGTGCCAGCAGTCCCCGACAGACCTCCTACAATGAGCAGTTCTTC. Translation gives CASSPRQTSYNEQFF.

In its sample, this clone was seen a few times. CDR3 sequence: CASSWLFVGRDEKLFF. CDR3 DNA: TGTGCCAGTAGTTGGCTTTTCGTGGGGCGTGATGAAAAACTGTTTTTT. The V gene is TRBV19, the J gene TRBJ1-4; weak D call: TRBD1 (5 bases). Per the germline V gene, CDR1 is LNHDA and CDR2 is SQIVND (reference sequence). The CDR3 totals 16 residues. Deletions cut 5 bases from V and 6 bases from J, with 19 bases between.

The chain recombines TRBV4-1 with TRBJ2-5, with a tentative D call TRBD1 (5 bases). Germline lookup yields CDR1 MGHRA and CDR2 YSYEKL. CDR3 length: 17 residues. V was pared by 0 bases and J by 5 bases, with 19 bases between. In DNA form, the CDR3 reads TGCGCCAGCAGCCAAGATGACAGCACTTTTTCGTTGGAGACCCAGTACTTC. Its protein product is CASSQDDSTFSLETQYF.

V gene TRBV5-4 combines with J gene TRBJ2-7, with D possibly TRBD1 on 6 matching bases. V lost 4 bases and J 3 bases, leaving 23 bases between the germline ends. CDR1 SGHNT and CDR2 YYREEE come from the germline V gene (reference sequence). The CDR3 is made up of 17 amino acids. The CDR3 here is CASSPTISRGLSYEQYF. CDR3 nucleotide sequence: TGTGCCAGCAGCCCCACAATTAGCAGGGGATTGAGCTACGAGCAGTACTTC.